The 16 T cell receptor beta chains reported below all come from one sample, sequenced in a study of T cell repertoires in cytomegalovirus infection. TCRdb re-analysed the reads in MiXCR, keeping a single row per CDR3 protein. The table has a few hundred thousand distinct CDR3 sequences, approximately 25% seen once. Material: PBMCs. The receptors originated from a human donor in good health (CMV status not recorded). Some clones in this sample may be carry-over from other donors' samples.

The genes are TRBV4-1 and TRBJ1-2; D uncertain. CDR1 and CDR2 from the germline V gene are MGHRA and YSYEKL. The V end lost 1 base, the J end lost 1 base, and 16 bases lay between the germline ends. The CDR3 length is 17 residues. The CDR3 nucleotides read TGCGCCAGCAGCCAAGCGGGTAGCCTGGGCAGTAACTATGGCTACACCTTC. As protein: CASSQAGSLGSNYGYTF.

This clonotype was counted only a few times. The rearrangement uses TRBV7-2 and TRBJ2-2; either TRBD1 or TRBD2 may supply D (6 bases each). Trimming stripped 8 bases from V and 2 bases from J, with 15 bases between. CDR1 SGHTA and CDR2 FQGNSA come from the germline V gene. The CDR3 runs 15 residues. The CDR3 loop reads CASAGGTTNTGELFF. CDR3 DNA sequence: TGTGCCAGCGCCGGAGGGACAACCAACACCGGGGAGCTGTTTTTT.

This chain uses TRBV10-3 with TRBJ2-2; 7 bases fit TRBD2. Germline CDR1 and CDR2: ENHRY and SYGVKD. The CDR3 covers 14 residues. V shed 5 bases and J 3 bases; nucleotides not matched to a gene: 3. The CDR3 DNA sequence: TGTGCCATCAGTAGCGGGACGGACACCGGGGAGCTGTTTTTT. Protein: CAISSGTDTGELFF.

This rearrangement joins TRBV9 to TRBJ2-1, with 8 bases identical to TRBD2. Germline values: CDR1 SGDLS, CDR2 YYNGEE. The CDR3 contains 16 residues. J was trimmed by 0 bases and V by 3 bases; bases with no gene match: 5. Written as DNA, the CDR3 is TGTGCCAGCAGCGCCCTTAGCGGGGACTCCTACAATGAGCAGTTCTTC. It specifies CASSALSGDSYNEQFF.

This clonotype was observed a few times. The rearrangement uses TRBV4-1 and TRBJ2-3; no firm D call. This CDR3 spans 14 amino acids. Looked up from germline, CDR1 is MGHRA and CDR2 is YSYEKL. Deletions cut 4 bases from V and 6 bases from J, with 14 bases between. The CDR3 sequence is CASSPPPGRDTQYF. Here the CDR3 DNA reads TGCGCCAGCAGCCCGCCCCCTGGCAGGGATACGCAGTATTTT.

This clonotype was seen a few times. CDR3 sequence reads: CASRLTQNTEAFF. The CDR3 DNA follows: TGTGCCAGCAGATTAACTCAGAACACTGAAGCTTTCTTT. V gene TRBV6-1 combines with J gene TRBJ1-1, with D uncertain. V was trimmed by 6 bases and J by 1 base, leaving 9 bases between them. Germline V lookup: CDR1 MNHNS, CDR2 SASEGT. CDR3 size: 13 residues.

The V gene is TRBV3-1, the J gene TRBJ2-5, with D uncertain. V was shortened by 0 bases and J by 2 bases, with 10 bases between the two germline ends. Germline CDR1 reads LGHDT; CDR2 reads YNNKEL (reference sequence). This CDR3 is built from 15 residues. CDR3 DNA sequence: TGTGCCAGCAGCCAAGACACATATCCTCAAGAGACCCAGTACTTC. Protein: CASSQDTYPQETQYF.

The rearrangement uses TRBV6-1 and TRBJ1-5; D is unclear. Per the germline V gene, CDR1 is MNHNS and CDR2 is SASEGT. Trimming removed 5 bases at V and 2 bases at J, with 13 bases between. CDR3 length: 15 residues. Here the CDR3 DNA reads TGTGCCAGCAGTTGGACGGGAAGGCGCAATCAGCCCCAGCATTTT. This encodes CASSWTGRRNQPQHF.

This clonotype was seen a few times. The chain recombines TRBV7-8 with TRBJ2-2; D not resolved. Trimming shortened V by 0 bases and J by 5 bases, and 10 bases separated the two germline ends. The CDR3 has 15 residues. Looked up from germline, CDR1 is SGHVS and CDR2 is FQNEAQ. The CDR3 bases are TGTGCCAGCAGCTTAGCTGTTGGGTTGACCGGGGAGCTGTTTTTT. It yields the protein CASSLAVGLTGELFF.

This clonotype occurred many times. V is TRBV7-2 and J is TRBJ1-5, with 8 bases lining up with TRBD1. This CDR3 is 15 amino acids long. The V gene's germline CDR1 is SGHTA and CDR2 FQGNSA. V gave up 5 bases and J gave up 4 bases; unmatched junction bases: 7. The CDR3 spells CASSPGQANNQPQHF. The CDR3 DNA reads TGTGCCAGCAGCCCGGGACAGGCCAATAATCAGCCCCAGCATTTT. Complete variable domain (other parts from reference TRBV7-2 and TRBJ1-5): GAGVSQSPSNKVTEKGKDVELRCDPISGHTALYWYRQSLGQGLEFLIYFQGNSAPDKSGLPSDRFSAERTGGSVSTLTIQRTQQEDSAVYLCASSPGQANNQPQHFGDGTRLSIL.

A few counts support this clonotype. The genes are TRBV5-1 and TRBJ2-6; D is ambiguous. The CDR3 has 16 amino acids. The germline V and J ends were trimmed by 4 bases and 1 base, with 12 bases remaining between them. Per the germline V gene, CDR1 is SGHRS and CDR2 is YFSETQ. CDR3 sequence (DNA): TGCGCCAGCAGCCCCCTGGGTCTTTCTGGGGCCAACGTCCTGACTTTC. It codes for CASSPLGLSGANVLTF.

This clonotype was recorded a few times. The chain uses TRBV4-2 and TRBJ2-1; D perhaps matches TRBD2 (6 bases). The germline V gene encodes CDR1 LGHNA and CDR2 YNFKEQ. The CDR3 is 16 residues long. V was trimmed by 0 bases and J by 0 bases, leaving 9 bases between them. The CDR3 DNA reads TGTGCCAGCAGCCAAGAGCGGGGAAGCTCCTACAATGAGCAGTTCTTC. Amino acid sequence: CASSQERGSSYNEQFF.

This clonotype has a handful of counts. The CDR3 DNA reads TGTGCCAGCAGTTACCTCCCCCGGGACAGGGGGCCTGGTAACTATGGCTACACCTTC. It is translated as CASSYLPRDRGPGNYGYTF. The chain couples TRBV6-5 to TRBJ1-2; 12 nucleotides line up with TRBD1. Germline V gene sequence: CDR1 MNHEY, CDR2 SVGAGI. Unmatched junction bases numbered 11, after V lost 2 bases and J lost 1 base. CDR3 length: 19 amino acids.

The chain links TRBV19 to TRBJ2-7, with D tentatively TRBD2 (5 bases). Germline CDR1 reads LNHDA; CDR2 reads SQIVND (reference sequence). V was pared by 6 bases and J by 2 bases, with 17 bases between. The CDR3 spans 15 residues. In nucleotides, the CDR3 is TGTGCCAGTAGCAAAGGAGGAGGCTACGCCTACGAGCAGTACTTC. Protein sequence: CASSKGGGYAYEQYF.

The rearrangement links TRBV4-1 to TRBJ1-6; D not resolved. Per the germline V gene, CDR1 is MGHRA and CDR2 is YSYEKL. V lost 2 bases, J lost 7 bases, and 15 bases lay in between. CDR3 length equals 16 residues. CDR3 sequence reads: CASSQSTRVINSPLHF. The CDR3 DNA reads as TGCGCCAGCAGCCAATCCACCCGGGTTATAAATTCACCCCTCCACTTT.

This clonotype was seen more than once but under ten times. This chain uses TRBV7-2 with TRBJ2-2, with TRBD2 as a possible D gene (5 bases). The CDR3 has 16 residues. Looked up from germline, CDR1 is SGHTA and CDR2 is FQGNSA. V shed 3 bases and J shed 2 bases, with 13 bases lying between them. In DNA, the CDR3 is TGTGCCAGCAGCTTTGTCGGACTCGTAAACACCGGGGAGCTGTTTTTT. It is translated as CASSFVGLVNTGELFF. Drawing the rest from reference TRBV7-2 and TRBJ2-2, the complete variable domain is GAGVSQSPSNKVTEKGKDVELRCDPISGHTALYWYRQSLGQGLEFLIYFQGNSAPDKSGLPSDRFSAERTGGSVSTLTIQRTQQEDSAVYLCASSFVGLVNTGELFFGEGSRLTVL.